Below, 20 T cell receptor beta chains from the same sample are listed, as sequenced in a study of early T cells in non-severe SARS-CoV-2 infection. TCRdb redid the calling of the 5' RACE reads with MiXCR, one entry per CDR3 protein. The sample includes more than 85,000 distinct CDR3 sequences, 15% to 20% of them seen just once. Sequenced here: whole blood, sampled at baseline. These receptors were collected from an adult who was a healthcare worker with PCR-confirmed SARS-CoV-2 infection or an uninfected control (not recorded which).

This clonotype has more than one count but fewer than ten. The chain carries TRBV7-2 and TRBJ2-5; D is undetermined. The ends were cut back, 3 bases at V and 5 bases at J, with 4 bases in the middle. CDR1 and CDR2 (germline): SGHTA, FQGNSA. The CDR3 contains 11 residues. As DNA, the CDR3 is TGTGCCAGCAGCTTGTCCGAGACCCAGTACTTC. Translating gives CASSLSETQYF.

The gene calls are TRBV7-2 and TRBJ2-7, with 8 bases fitting TRBD1. The CDR3 spans 14 residues. CDR1 and CDR2 from the germline V gene are SGHTA and FQGNSA. V shed 5 bases, J shed 0 bases, and the junction held 3 bases outside the gene matches. CDR3 protein: CASSGQGGSYEQYF. CDR3 DNA: TGTGCCAGCAGCGGACAGGGTGGCTCCTACGAGCAGTACTTC.

In this sample, this clonotype turned up a few times. The V call is TRBV3-1, the J call TRBJ1-1; 7 positions agree with TRBD1. CDR1 and CDR2 (germline): LGHDT, YNNKEL (reference sequence). This CDR3 contains 12 residues. Unmatched junction bases numbered 6, after V lost 6 bases and J lost 8 bases. This CDR3 is CASRGSDREAFF. In DNA, the CDR3 is TGTGCCAGCAGGGGATCGGACAGGGAAGCTTTCTTT.

This clonotype has a count of ten or more. This chain connects TRBV2 to TRBJ1-1, with 7 bases fitting TRBD1. Trimming at V came to 4 bases and at J to 5 bases, leaving 7 bases not matched to a gene. The CDR3 sequence is 14 residues long. The germline V gene has CDR1 SNHLY and CDR2 FYNNEI. CDR3 region: CASSGGTARTEAFF. The CDR3 region has the DNA TGTGCCAGCAGTGGGGGGACAGCACGGACTGAAGCTTTCTTT.

The J gene is TRBJ2-2, the V gene TRBV7-9, with 8 bases identical to TRBD2. CDR3 length: 15 amino acids. V lost 4 bases and J lost 3; bases outside the gene matches: 4. Germline loops: CDR1 SEHNR, CDR2 FQNEAQ (reference sequence). In nucleotides, the CDR3 is TGTGCCAGCAGCTCCCGGGGGGGCGACACCGGGGAGCTGTTTTTT. It encodes CASSSRGGDTGELFF.

The chain links TRBV28 to TRBJ2-5; 7 nucleotides agree with TRBD1. In germline, CDR1 is MDHEN, CDR2 SYDVKM. This CDR3 has 14 amino acids. J gave up 2 bases and V 2 bases, and 2 bases lay outside the gene matches. Here the CDR3 reads CASSLIRGQETQYF. The CDR3 coding sequence is TGTGCCAGCAGTTTAATCAGGGGGCAAGAGACCCAGTACTTC.

The CDR3 protein is CSGGQGDYGYTF. Here the CDR3 DNA reads TGCAGCGGGGGACAGGGAGATTACGGCTACACCTTC. This chain uses TRBV29-1 with TRBJ1-2; 9 bases are shared with TRBD1. CDR3 size: 12 residues. V was pared by 7 bases and J by 8 bases, with 8 bases of the junction left unmatched. The germline CDR1 and CDR2 sequences are SQVTM and ANQGSEA.

This clonotype was observed a few times. The rearrangement links TRBV2 to TRBJ2-5; 9 bases align to TRBD2. Germline lookup yields CDR1 SNHLY and CDR2 FYNNEI. J was trimmed by 5 bases and V by 5 bases; bases with no gene match: 9. The CDR3 consists of 15 residues. Here the CDR3 reads CASSSSGRSGETQYF. DNA for the CDR3: TGTGCCAGCAGTTCGAGCGGGAGGAGTGGGGAGACCCAGTACTTC.

This clonotype was observed many times. This sequence joins TRBV6-1 and TRBJ2-5; D is possibly TRBD2 (6 bases). The CDR3 is 13 residues long. Germline CDR1 and CDR2: MNHNS and SASEGT. V was pared by 4 bases and J by 1 base, with 7 bases between. The CDR3 sequence is CASSGDFQETQYF. CDR3 nucleotides: TGTGCCAGCAGTGGGGACTTCCAAGAGACCCAGTACTTC.

The rearrangement joins TRBV9 to TRBJ2-7, with 8 bases matching TRBD2. The germline V gene has CDR1 SGDLS and CDR2 YYNGEE. The CDR3 is made up of 14 amino acids. Unmatched junction bases numbered 8, after V lost 4 bases and J lost 5 bases. The CDR3 loop is CASSYSGNPHEQYF. The CDR3 DNA follows: TGTGCCAGCAGCTATAGCGGGAACCCGCACGAGCAGTACTTC.

The chain carries TRBV20-1 and TRBJ1-6, with TRBD1 matching over 8 bases. Looked up from germline, CDR1 is DFQATT and CDR2 is SNEGSKA (reference sequence). V gave up 0 bases and J gave up 10 bases; unmatched junction bases: 8. The CDR3 contains 15 residues. Written as DNA, the CDR3 is TGCAGTGCTAGAGACGGGACAGGCCAGGAATCACCCCTCCACTTT. Encoded protein: CSARDGTGQESPLHF.

The gene calls are TRBV29-1 and TRBJ2-3; D is unresolved. Trimming removed 0 bases at V and 2 bases at J, with 9 bases between. CDR3 length: 14 amino acids. CDR1 is SQVTM, CDR2 ANQGSEA, per germline. CDR3 nucleotides: TGCAGCGTTGAAGAGTCTCCCTACACAGATACGCAGTATTTT. As protein: CSVEESPYTDTQYF.

J is TRBJ2-3 and V is TRBV5-4; perhaps TRBD2 as D (6 bases). Per the germline V gene, CDR1 is SGHNT and CDR2 is YYREEE (reference sequence). Trimming shortened V by 1 base and J by 4 bases, and 10 bases separated the two germline ends. The length of the CDR3 is 14 residues. The CDR3 region has the DNA TGTGCCAGCAGCTTGCGGGGGAGCGCAGATACGCAGTATTTT. The encoded protein is CASSLRGSADTQYF. Supplemented by reference TRBV5-4 and TRBJ2-3, the full variable domain reads ETGVTQSPTHLIKTRGQQVTLRCSSQSGHNTVSWYQQALGQGPQFIFQYYREEENGRGNFPPRFSGLQFPNYSSELNVNALELDDSALYLCASSLRGSADTQYFGPGTRLTVL.

This clonotype was found a few times. The chain combines TRBV19 with TRBJ1-1; 7 nucleotides align to TRBD1. The CDR3 length is 16 residues. Germline-derived CDR1 and CDR2 are LNHDA and SQIVND (reference sequence). Unmatched junction bases numbered 7, after V lost 3 bases and J lost 0 bases. DNA for the CDR3: TGTGCCAGTAGTATTTCCGTCACAGGGGTGAACACTGAAGCTTTCTTT. Its translation is CASSISVTGVNTEAFF.

This clonotype was seen repeatedly, ten times or more. The genes are TRBV20-1 and TRBJ2-5; 7 bases fit TRBD2. The CDR3 has 15 residues. The germline V gene has CDR1 DFQATT and CDR2 SNEGSKA (reference sequence). The J segment lost 2 bases and the V segment lost 0 bases, leaving 6 bases of the junction unmatched. CDR3: CSARDRASGQETQYF. The CDR3, as DNA: TGCAGTGCTAGAGATCGGGCTAGCGGTCAAGAGACCCAGTACTTC.

The chain is built from TRBV7-2 and TRBJ2-5, with TRBD2 as a possible D gene (6 bases). The CDR3 sequence is 15 residues long. Germline V gene lookup returns CDR1 SGHTA and CDR2 FQGNSA. V lost 5 bases and J 0 bases, leaving 13 bases between the germline ends. DNA of the CDR3: TGTGCCAGCAGCCAGGCGGCGGGGTACCAAGAGACCCAGTACTTC. It yields the protein CASSQAAGYQETQYF.

The chain uses TRBV20-1 and TRBJ2-3; 10 nucleotides agree with TRBD2. The CDR3 runs 14 residues. The V and J ends lost 3 bases and 4 bases, in that order; junction bases with no gene match: 4. Germline V lookup: CDR1 DFQATT, CDR2 SNEGSKA (reference sequence). CDR3 loop: CSASLAGVPDTQYF. The CDR3 coding sequence is TGCAGTGCTAGCCTAGCGGGAGTCCCAGATACGCAGTATTTT.

This clonotype was detected only a few times. The chain uses TRBV11-2 and TRBJ2-7; 8 bases map to TRBD2. Germline trimming cut 5 bases from V and 9 bases from J; bases unmatched to any gene: 15. Germline CDR1 reads SGHAT; CDR2 reads FQNNGV. The CDR3 contains 15 residues. The CDR3 sequence is CASSARAGRAASQYF. The CDR3, as DNA: TGTGCCAGCAGCGCCCGTGCCGGGAGGGCCGCGTCGCAGTACTTC. Variable domain in full (rest from reference TRBV11-2 and TRBJ2-7): EAGVAQSPRYKIIEKRQSVAFWCNPISGHATLYWYQQILGQGPKLLIQFQNNGVVDDSQLPKDRFSAERLKGVDSTLKIQPAKLEDSAVYLCASSARAGRAASQYFGPGTRLTVT.

The CDR3 DNA is TGTGCCAGCAGTGGACAGGGATTGAGGGAGACCCAGTACTTC. Translation gives CASSGQGLRETQYF. This rearrangement joins TRBV25-1 to TRBJ2-5; 7 bases fit TRBD1. With V trimmed by 4 bases and J by 5 bases, 7 bases remained unmatched. Germline assignment: CDR1 MGHDK and CDR2 SYGVNS. This CDR3 has 14 amino acids.

The chain combines TRBV7-2 with TRBJ2-4; possibly TRBD1 for D (5 bases). V was shortened by 2 bases and J by 8 bases, with 16 bases between the two germline ends. The CDR3 loop spans 15 amino acids. CDR1 and CDR2 from the germline V gene are SGHTA and FQGNSA. The CDR3 DNA reads TGTGCCAGCAGCTTATCTGGCAGGGTCAGGGACATTCAGTACTTC. Protein product: CASSLSGRVRDIQYF.